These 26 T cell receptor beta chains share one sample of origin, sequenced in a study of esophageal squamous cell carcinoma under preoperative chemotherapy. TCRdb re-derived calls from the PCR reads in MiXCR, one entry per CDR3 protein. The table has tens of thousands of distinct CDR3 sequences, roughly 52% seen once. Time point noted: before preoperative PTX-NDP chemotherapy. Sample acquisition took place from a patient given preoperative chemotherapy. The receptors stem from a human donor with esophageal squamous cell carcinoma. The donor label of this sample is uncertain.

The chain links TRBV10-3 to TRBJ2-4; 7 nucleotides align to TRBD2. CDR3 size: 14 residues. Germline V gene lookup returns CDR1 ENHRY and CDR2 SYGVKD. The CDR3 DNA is TGTGCGGGGAGTGGGGGGGGTGACAAAGAGATCCAGTACTTC. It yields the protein CAGSGGGDKEIQYF.

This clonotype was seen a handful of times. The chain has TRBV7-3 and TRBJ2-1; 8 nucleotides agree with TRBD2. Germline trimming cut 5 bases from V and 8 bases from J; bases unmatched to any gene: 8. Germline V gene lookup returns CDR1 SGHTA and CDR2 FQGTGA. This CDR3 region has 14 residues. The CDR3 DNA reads TGTGCCAGCAGCGCCCGGGAGGGCCCCGATGAGCAGTTCTTC. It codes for CASSAREGPDEQFF.

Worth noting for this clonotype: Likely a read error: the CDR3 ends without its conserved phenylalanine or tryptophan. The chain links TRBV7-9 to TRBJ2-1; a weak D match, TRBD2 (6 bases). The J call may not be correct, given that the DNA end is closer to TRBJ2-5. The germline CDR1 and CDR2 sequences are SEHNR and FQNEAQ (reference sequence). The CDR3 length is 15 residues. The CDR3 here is CASSLSLAGRETQYL. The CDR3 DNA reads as TGTGCCAGCAGCTTAAGCCTTGCGGGACGAGAGACCCAGTACTTA.

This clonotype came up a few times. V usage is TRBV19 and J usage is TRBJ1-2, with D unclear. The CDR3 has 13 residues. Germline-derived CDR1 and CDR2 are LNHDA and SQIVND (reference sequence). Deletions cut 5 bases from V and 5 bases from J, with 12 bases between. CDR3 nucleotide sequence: TGTGCCAGTAGTCCAATGACGAGATATGGCTACACCTTC. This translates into CASSPMTRYGYTF.

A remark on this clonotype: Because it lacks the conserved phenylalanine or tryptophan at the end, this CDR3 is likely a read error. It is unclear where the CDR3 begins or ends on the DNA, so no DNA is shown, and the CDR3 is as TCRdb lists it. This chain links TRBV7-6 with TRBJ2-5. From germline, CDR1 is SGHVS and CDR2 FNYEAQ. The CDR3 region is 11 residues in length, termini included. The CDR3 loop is CASSHQETQLS.

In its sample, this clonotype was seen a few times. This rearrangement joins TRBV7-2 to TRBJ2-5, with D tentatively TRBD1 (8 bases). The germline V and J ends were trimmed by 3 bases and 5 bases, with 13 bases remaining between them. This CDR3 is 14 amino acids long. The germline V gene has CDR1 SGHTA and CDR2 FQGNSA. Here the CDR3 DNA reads TGTGCCAGCAGCTTTAACAGGGGGGGGGAGACCCAGTACTTC. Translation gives CASSFNRGGETQYF.

The CDR3 loop reads CASSRGGLAGQNEQYF. For the CDR3, the DNA is TGTGCCAGCAGTCGCGGGGGACTAGCGGGACAGAACGAGCAGTACTTC. The chain carries TRBV6-1 and TRBJ2-7; 13 bases are a match to TRBD2. CDR1 is MNHNS and CDR2 is SASEGT in the germline V gene. The CDR3 sequence is 16 residues long. V dropped 5 bases and J dropped 5; count of bases not matched to a gene: 9.

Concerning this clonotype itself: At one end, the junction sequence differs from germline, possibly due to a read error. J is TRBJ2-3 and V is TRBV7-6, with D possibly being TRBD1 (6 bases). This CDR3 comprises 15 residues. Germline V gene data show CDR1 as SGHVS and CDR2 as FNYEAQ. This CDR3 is CASSSGARGTDTRYF. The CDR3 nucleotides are TGTGCCAGCAGCTCAGGAGCCAGGGGCACAGATACGCGGTACTTC. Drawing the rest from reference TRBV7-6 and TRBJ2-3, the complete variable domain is GAGVSQSPRYKVTKRGQDVALRCDPISGHVSLYWYRQALGQGPEFLTYFNYEAQQDKSGLPNDRFSAERPEGSISTLTIQRTEQRDSAMYRCASSSGARGTDTRYFGPGTRLTVL.

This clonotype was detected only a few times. CDR3 sequence reads: CASSLGANSPLHF. The CDR3 DNA reads as TGTGCCAGCAGCTTAGGAGCGAATTCACCCCTCCACTTT. The chain combines TRBV7-8 with TRBJ1-6; D not resolved. The germline V and J ends were trimmed by 1 base and 7 bases, with 5 bases remaining between them. The CDR3 has 13 amino acids. The germline CDR1 and CDR2 sequences are SGHVS and FQNEAQ.

This CDR3 reads CASSLRAGTAGELFF. CDR3 DNA: TGTGCCAGCAGCTTACGGGCGGGGACCGCCGGGGAGCTGTTTTTT. The chain joins TRBV11-2 to TRBJ2-2, with D perhaps TRBD2 (6 bases). V lost 2 bases to trimming and J lost 6 bases, with 13 bases between them. CDR1 and CDR2 from the germline V gene are SGHAT and FQNNGV. The CDR3 contains 15 residues.

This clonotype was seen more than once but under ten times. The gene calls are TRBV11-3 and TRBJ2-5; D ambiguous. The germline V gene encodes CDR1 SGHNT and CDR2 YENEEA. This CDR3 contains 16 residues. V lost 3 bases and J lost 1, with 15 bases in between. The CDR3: CASSLGRVDVQETQYF. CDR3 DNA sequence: TGTGCCAGCAGCTTGGGTCGGGTGGACGTCCAAGAGACCCAGTACTTC.

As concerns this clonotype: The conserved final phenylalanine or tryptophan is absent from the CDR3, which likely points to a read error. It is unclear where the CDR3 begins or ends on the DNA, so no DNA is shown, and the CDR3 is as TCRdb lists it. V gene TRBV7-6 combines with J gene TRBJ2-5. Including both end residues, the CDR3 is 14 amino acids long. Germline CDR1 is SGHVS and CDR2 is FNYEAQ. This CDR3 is CASSLDGHQATWLL.

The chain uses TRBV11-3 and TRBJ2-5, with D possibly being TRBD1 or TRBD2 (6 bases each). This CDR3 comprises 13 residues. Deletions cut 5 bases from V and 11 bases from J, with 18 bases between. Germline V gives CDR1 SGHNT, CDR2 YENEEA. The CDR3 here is CASSQGGRREQYF. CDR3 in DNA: TGTGCCAGCAGCCAAGGGGGGCGTCGGGAGCAGTACTTC.

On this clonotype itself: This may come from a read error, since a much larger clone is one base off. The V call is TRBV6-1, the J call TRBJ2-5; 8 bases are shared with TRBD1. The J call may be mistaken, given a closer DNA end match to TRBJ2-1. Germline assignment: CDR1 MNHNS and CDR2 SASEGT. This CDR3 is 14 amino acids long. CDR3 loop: CASSALDREETQFF. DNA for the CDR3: TGTGCCAGCAGTGCCCTGGACAGGGAAGAGACCCAGTTCTTC.

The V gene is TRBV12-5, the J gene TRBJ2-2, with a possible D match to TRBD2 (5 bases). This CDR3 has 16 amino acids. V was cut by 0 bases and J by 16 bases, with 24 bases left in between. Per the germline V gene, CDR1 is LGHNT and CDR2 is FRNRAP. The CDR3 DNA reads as TGTGCTAGTGGTTTGGTGGAGGATCCGAACACCGGTACGCAGTTTTTT. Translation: CASGLVEDPNTGTQFF.

The CDR3 protein is CASKRQTTEELYF. The CDR3 DNA is TGTGCCAGCAAACGACAGACCACAGAGGAGCTGTATTTT. J is TRBJ2-3 and V is TRBV7-6; the D gene is possibly TRBD1 (5 bases). The germline V gene encodes CDR1 SGHVS and CDR2 FNYEAQ. Trimming took off 7 bases at V and 14 bases at J, with 22 bases between the two ends. The CDR3 totals 13 residues.

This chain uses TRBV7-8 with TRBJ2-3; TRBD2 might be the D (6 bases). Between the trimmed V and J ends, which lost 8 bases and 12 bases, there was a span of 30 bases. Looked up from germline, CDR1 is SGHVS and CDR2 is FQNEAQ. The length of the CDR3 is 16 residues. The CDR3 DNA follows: TGTGCCAGCCGCGTCGCGGGGCAGTTTGCCAAAAATATTCAGTATTTT. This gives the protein CASRVAGQFAKNIQYF.

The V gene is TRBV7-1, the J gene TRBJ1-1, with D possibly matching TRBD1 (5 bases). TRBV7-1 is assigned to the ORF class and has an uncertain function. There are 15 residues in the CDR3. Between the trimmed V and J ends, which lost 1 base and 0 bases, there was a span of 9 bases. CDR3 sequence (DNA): TGTGCCAGCAGCTCAGACGCGGGGGTGAACACTGAAGCTTTCTTT. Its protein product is CASSSDAGVNTEAFF.

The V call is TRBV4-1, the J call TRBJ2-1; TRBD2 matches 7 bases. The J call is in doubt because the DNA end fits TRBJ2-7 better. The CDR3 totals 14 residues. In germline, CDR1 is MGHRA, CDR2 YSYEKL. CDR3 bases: TGCGCCAGCAGCCCCGCGGCGGGAGAATACGAGCAGTACTTC. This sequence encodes CASSPAAGEYEQYF.

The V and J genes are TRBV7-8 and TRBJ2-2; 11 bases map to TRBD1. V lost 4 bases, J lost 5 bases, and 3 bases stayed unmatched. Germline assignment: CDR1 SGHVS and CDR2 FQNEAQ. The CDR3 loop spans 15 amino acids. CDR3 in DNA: TGTGCCAGCAGCTACGGGACAGGGGGGACCGGGGAGCTGTTTTTT. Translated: CASSYGTGGTGELFF.

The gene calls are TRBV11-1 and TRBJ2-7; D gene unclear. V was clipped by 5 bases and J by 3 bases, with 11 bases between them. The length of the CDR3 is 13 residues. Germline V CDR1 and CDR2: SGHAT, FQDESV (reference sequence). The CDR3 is CASSQTRDYEQYF. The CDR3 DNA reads TGTGCCAGCAGCCAAACAAGAGACTACGAGCAGTACTTC.

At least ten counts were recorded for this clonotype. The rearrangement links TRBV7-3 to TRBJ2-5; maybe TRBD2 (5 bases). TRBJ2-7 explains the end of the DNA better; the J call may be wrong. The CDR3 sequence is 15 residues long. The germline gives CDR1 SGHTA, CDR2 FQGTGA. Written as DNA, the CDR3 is TGTGCCAGCAACAAAACGGACTCGGGCAAGTACGAGCAGTACTTC. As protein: CASNKTDSGKYEQYF.

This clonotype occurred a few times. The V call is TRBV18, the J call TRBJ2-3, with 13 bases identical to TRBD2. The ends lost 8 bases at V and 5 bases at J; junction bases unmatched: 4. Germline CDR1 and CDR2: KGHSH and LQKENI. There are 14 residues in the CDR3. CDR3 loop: CASGLAGVRDTQYF. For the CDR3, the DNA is TGTGCCAGCGGACTAGCGGGAGTAAGAGATACGCAGTATTTT.

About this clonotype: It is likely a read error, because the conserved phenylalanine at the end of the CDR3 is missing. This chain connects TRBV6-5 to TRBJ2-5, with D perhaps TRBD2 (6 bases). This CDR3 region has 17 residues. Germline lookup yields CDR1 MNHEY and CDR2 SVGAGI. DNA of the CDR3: TGTGCCGGCAGTTCCTCGAGAGGCGGGGCGGGGCAAGAGACCCAGTACTTG. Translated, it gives CAGSSSRGGAGQETQYL.

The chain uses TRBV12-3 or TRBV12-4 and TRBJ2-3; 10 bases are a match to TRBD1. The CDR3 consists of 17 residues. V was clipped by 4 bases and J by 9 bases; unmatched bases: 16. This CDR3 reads CASSWRDRGRGTGTQYF. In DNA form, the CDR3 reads TGTGCCAGCAGTTGGAGGGACAGGGGTAGGGGGACCGGGACGCAGTATTTT.

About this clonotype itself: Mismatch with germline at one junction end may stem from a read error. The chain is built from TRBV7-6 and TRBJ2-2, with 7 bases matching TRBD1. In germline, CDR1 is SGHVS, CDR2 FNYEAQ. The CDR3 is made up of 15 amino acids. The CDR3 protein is CASSFLAESTGEQFF. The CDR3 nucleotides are TGTGCCAGCAGCTTCCTAGCAGAGAGCACAGGGGAGCAGTTTTTT.